One T cell receptor beta chain is described in this entry. Its matching antigen is unknown. Only in-frame clones appear in the TCRdb table, and some are missing; sequencing was by immunoSEQ multiplex PCR. The sample comprises 12,000 to 15,000 clones, 65% to 80% of which are singletons, and roughly 8.1% rests with the top ten. The source of the sample is a study of somatic mutations in cytotoxic T cells in rheumatoid arthritis. The overall study: Each patient's diagnosis was followed right away by a blood draw (roughly 30 ml EDTA), before any treatment. Study-wide results and limits: The top CD8+ clone topped 20% of CD8+ cells in about an eighth of the roughly 65 patients.

The CDR3 runs to 14 residues. Trimming left V 4 bases short and J 2 bases short, with 12 bases between. Germline CDR1 MNHEY, CDR2 SMNVEV (reference sequence). Positive magnetic bead selection was used to isolate CD4+ and CD8+ cells; purity was checked by flow cytometry. The receptor was derived from an adult with rheumatoid arthritis. Sequencing was performed on CD8+ T cells sorted from blood. The chain employs TRBV27 and TRBJ2-7; D possibly corresponds to TRBD1 (6 bases). Here the CDR3 DNA reads TGTGCCAGCAGTTACTTCAGGGGCCCCTACGAGCAGTACTTC. Encoded protein: CASSYFRGPYEQYF.